These T cell receptor beta chains were read from a single sample in a study of cytomegalovirus exposure and HLA in healthy donors. Repertoires were generated with immunoSEQ multiplex PCR, while TCRdb's copy carries only in-frame clones and drops some. This table holds approximately 120,000 clones, 81% found once. The sample consisted of PBMCs. The receptors here all came from a man aged 18 to 29 in good health and CMV-seropositive. Both conserved end residues are part of each CDR3. A D gene is named only where the DNA matches it firmly. Size tells how often a clone was seen (once, few, many) or the class of an expanded clone, and some rows leave it out.

>TRBD1|TRBJ1-1|TRBV5-1|-
TGCGCCAGCAGCTTGGCTTATCACGCGGGACAGGGTTCCATATCTGAAGCTTTCTTT
CASSLAYHAGQGSISEAFF
>-|TRBJ2-3|TRBV9|-
TGTGCCCCGAGAGCTGAGACGGGGGTCACTAGCACAGATACGCAGTATTTT
CAPRAETGVTSTDTQYF
>TRBD1|TRBJ2-1|TRBV19|-
TGTGCCACTCACCCGGGACAGAACTACAATGAGCAGTTCTTC
CATHPGQNYNEQFF
>-|TRBJ2-3|TRBV2|-
TGTGCCAGCAGTGACCGCAGGGGCACAGATACGCAGTATTTT
CASSDRRGTDTQYF
>-|TRBJ1-2|TRBV7-9|-
TGTGCCAGCAGCCGAGGAGCAGGGAATGACTATGGCTACACCTTC
CASSRGAGNDYGYTF
>-|TRBJ1-1|TRBV11-3|few
TGTGCCAGCAGCCTGAGGATGAACACTGAAGCTTTCTTT
CASSLRMNTEAFF
>-|TRBJ2-7|TRBV2|-
TGTGCCAGCAAGGGCCGGGACATGGACTACGAGCAGTACTTC
CASKGRDMDYEQYF
>TRBD2|TRBJ2-5|TRBV4-3|-
TGCGCCAGCAGCCAAGAAGTTCCTAGCGGGGCGTACCAAGAGACCCAGTACTTC
CASSQEVPSGAYQETQYF
>TRBD2|TRBJ2-7|TRBV5-6|-
TGTGCCAGCAGCCCCGGGAGGTCCTACGAGCAGTACTTC
CASSPGRSYEQYF
>TRBD2|TRBJ2-1|TRBV5-1|-
TGCGCCAGCAGCTCAACCCCTAGCGGGGGGGGCAATGAGCAGTTCTTC
CASSSTPSGGGNEQFF
>-|TRBJ2-7|TRBV4-1|-
TGCGCCAGCAGCCAAGAGGCAGGGGGGAGTTACGAGCAGTACTTC
CASSQEAGGSYEQYF
>TRBD1|TRBJ2-7|TRBV7-8|-
TGTGCCAGCAGTACGGGACAGATAGACTACGAGCAGTACTTC
CASSTGQIDYEQYF
>TRBD2|TRBJ2-3|TRBV30|few
TGTGCCTGGAATCGGGTCGTTTTTGCGGGGGGGCCGTATACGCAGTATTTT
CAWNRVVFAGGPYTQYF
>-|TRBJ2-7|TRBV10-3|few
TGTGCCATCAGTGAGCAGGCGACCGAGCAGTACTTC
CAISEQATEQYF
>-|TRBJ2-3|TRBV7-2|once
TGTGCCAGCAGCATATCCGGGACTCCGTACACAGATACGCAGTATTTT
CASSISGTPYTDTQYF
>-|TRBJ2-5|TRBV10-3|-
TGTGCCATCAGTGAGTCGCACCTGGGGCAGCAAGAGACCCAGTACTTC
CAISESHLGQQETQYF
>-|TRBJ2-5|TRBV11-2|-
TGTGCCAGCAGCCCGACACGGGGGTTTGCTCCCCAGTACTTC
CASSPTRGFAPQYF
>TRBD2|TRBJ2-7|TRBV27|few
TGTGCCAGCAGCTTGCGGGGGGGCATCTCCTACGAGCAGTACTTC
CASSLRGGISYEQYF
>-|TRBJ2-5|TRBV5-6|-
TGTGCCAGCAGCTCCCGTGAGACTAGTGTGCGGGAGACCCAGTACTTC
CASSSRETSVRETQYF
>-|TRBJ2-2|TRBV10-1|-
TGCGCCAGCAGACAAACGGAGACCGGGGAGCTGTTTTTT
CASRQTETGELFF
>-|TRBJ2-1|TRBV2|-
TGTGCCAGCAGTGTGGAGACTTACTACAATGAGCAGTTCTTC
CASSVETYYNEQFF
>-|TRBJ2-1|TRBV7-6|-
TGTGCCAGCAGCCAGGGGCGCGCGGGTAGCTCCTACAATGAGCAGTTCTTC
CASSQGRAGSSYNEQFF
>-|TRBJ1-1|TRBV9|few
TGTGCCAGCAGCGTAGCGACAGGGAACACTGAAGCTTTCTTT
CASSVATGNTEAFF
>-|TRBJ2-7|TRBV28|-
TGTGCCAGCAGTTCGGGAGAGGCTCCGCAGTACTTC
CASSSGEAPQYF
>-|TRBJ2-1|TRBV6-4|-
TGTGCCAGCAGTGAAGGCAGGCACTACAATGAGCAGTTCTTC
CASSEGRHYNEQFF
>-|TRBJ2-3|TRBV5-4|-
TGTGCCAGCAGACCAGGGGCGAGTGACAACACAGATACGCAGTATTTT
CASRPGASDNTDTQYF
>TRBD1|TRBJ2-5|TRBV27|few
TGTGCCAGCAGTTTAAGGGACAGGGGAGAGACCCAGTACTTC
CASSLRDRGETQYF
>-|TRBJ1-1|TRBV27|once
TGTGCCAGCAGTTCTCTAGGACGGGGAAACACTGAAGCTTTCTTT
CASSSLGRGNTEAFF
>TRBD2|TRBJ2-3|TRBV18|-
TGTGCCAGCTCTCCAGAGACTAGCGGGTTAGATACGCAGTATTTT
CASSPETSGLDTQYF
>-|TRBJ1-1|TRBV6-6|few
TGTGCCAGCAGTCAGTACCAGGGGAACACTGAAGCTTTCTTT
CASSQYQGNTEAFF
>-|TRBJ2-7|TRBV7-9|-
TGTGCCAGCAGCCCCCGAGGATCCACCTACGAGCAGTACTTC
CASSPRGSTYEQYF
>TRBD2|TRBJ2-7|TRBV6-5|-
TGTGCCAGCAGTTACGGAGCGGGGGAGCCCTACGAGCAGTACTTC
CASSYGAGEPYEQYF
>TRBD2|TRBJ2-1|TRBV5-1|-
TGCGCCAGCAACTTGGCAGCGGGAGTCGGGAATGAGCAGTTCTTC
CASNLAAGVGNEQFF
>TRBD2|TRBJ2-1|TRBV19|-
TGTGCCAGTAGCCCCCACAGGACTAGCGGCGCCTACAATGAGCAGTTCTTC
CASSPHRTSGAYNEQFF
>TRBD1|TRBJ1-2|TRBV13|once
TGTGCCAGCAGCTTGGGCCACCCCAGGGGGCTGTCTGGCTACACCTTC
CASSLGHPRGLSGYTF
>-|TRBJ2-7|TRBV5-1|-
TGCGCCAGCAGCTTGGATTGGGCTAGCAACGAGCAGTACTTC
CASSLDWASNEQYF
>-|TRBJ2-7|TRBV9|-
TGTGCCAGCTCGACCTCGGGGGGCAGTTACGAGCAGTACTTC
CASSTSGGSYEQYF
>-|TRBJ1-6|TRBV5-8|-
TGTGCCAGCAGCTTGGCTCAGAATAATTCACCCCTCCACTTT
CASSLAQNNSPLHF
>TRBD1|TRBJ2-5|TRBV7-2|-
TGTGCCAGCAGCCCATCGACAGGGGCGTTAGAGACCCAGTACTTC
CASSPSTGALETQYF
>-|TRBJ1-2|TRBV5-6|once
TGTGCCAGCAGCTTGGGAGGGGGAGGCTACACCTTC
CASSLGGGGYTF
>-|TRBJ2-5|TRBV30|few
TGTGCCTGGAGTGTAGGGGCGCGGGAGACCCAGTACTTC
CAWSVGARETQYF
>TRBD1|TRBJ1-6|TRBV6-1|once
TGTGCCAGCAGGACTACAGGGGATGATTCACCCCTCCACTTT
CASRTTGDDSPLHF
>-|TRBJ1-1|TRBV4-3|once
TGCGCCAGCAGCCAAGATGTCCAGGGGACGTACACTGAAGCTTTCTTT
CASSQDVQGTYTEAFF
>TRBD2|TRBJ2-3|TRBV7-2|-
TGTGCCAGCAGCCCCAACGGGCTAGCGGACACAGATACGCAGTATTTT
CASSPNGLADTDTQYF
>-|TRBJ2-5|TRBV7-2|-
TGTGCCAGCAGCTTAGGAGGGGGGGCACAAGAGACCCAGTACTTC
CASSLGGGAQETQYF
>TRBD1|TRBJ1-2|TRBV7-8|-
TGTGCCAGCAGCTTTGACAGGGCAGGCGGCTACACCTTC
CASSFDRAGGYTF
>TRBD1|TRBJ2-7|TRBV6-6|-
TGTGCCAGCAGTTGGGACAGGGGCTCCTACGAGCAGTACTTC
CASSWDRGSYEQYF
>TRBD1|TRBJ1-1|TRBV5-5|-
TGTGCCACACAACAGGGGCTGAACACTGAAGCTTTCTTT
CATQQGLNTEAFF
>-|TRBJ1-5|TRBV9|-
TGTGCCAGCAGCCCACACCCTGAGGAGCCCCAGCATTTT
CASSPHPEEPQHF
>-|TRBJ1-2|TRBV12-5|-
TGTGCTAGTACCCCTGCTGAGGGCCGGAGGTACTTC
CASTPAEGRRYF
>-|TRBJ1-3|TRBV19|-
TGTGCCAGTAGTTTGACAGCGAGCTCTGGAAACACCATATATTTT
CASSLTASSGNTIYF
>-|TRBJ1-4|TRBV10-3|-
TGTGCCATCAGTGAGTCGACACACCTTAATGAAAAACTGTTTTTT
CAISESTHLNEKLFF